The TCR beta chain described here comes from a study of blood T cell repertoires in COVID-19. Clones were sequenced by immunoSEQ multiplex PCR, and TCRdb holds only the in-frame ones, with some missing. The sample yields 200,000 to 250,000 clones, 89% seen once. This CDR3 contains 13 residues. The germline CDR1 and CDR2 sequences are SGHTA and FQGTGA. J gave up 9 bases and V 5 bases, and 5 bases lay outside the gene matches. The J gene is TRBJ2-1, the V gene TRBV7-3, with 9 bases aligning to TRBD1. This sequence originates from a man aged 55 to 70 who had recovered from COVID-19. The sample taken for sequencing was peripheral blood. DNA of the CDR3: TGTGCCAGCAGCCTCGGACAGGGGCTTGAGCAGTTCTTC. This translates into CASSLGQGLEQFF.